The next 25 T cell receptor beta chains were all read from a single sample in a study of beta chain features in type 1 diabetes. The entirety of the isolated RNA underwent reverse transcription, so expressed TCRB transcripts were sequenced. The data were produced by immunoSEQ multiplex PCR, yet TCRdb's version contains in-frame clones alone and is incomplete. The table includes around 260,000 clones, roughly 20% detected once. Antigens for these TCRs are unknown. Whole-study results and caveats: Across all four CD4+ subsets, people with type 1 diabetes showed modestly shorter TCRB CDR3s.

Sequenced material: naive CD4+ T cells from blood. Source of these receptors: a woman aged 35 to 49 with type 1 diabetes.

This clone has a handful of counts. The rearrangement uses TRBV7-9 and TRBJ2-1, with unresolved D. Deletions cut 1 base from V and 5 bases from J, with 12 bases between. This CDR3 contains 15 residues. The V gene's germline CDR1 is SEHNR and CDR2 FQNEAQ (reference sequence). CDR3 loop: CASSLGASSDNEQFF. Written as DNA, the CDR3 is TGTGCCAGCAGCTTAGGCGCATCCTCGGACAATGAGCAGTTCTTC. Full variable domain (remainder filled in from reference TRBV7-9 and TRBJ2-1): DTGVSQNPRHKITKRGQNVTFRCDPISEHNRLYWYRQTLGQGPEFLTYFQNEAQLEKSRLLSDRFSAERPKGSFSTLEIQRTEQGDSAMYLCASSLGASSDNEQFFGPGTRLTVL.

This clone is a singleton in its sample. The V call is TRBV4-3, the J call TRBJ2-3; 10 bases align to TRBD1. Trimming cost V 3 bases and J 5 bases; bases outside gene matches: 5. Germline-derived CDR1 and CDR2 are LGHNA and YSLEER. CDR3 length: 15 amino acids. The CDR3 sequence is CASSQGQGLGDTQYF. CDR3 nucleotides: TGCGCCAGCAGCCAGGGACAGGGGTTGGGAGATACGCAGTATTTT.

The CDR3 DNA reads as TGCAGCGTTGGATTCGGGATGAAGGCCGAGCAGTTCTTC. It is translated as CSVGFGMKAEQFF. The chain joins TRBV29-1 to TRBJ2-1; possibly TRBD2 for D (5 bases). CDR3 length: 13 residues. Trimming pared 4 bases from V and 10 bases from J, leaving 17 bases between. Per the germline V gene, CDR1 is SQVTM and CDR2 is ANQGSEA.

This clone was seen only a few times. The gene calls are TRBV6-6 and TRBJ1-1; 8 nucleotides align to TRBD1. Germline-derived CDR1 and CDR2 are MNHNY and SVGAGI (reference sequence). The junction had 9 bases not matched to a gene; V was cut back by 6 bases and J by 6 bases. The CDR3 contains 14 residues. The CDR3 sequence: CASRTRGQSSEAFF. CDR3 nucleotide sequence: TGTGCCAGCAGGACCAGGGGGCAATCGTCTGAAGCTTTCTTT.

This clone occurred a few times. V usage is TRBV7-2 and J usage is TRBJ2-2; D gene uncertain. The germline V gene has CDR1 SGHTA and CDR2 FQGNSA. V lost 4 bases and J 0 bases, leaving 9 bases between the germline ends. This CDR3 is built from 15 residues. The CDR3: CASSSDYANTGELFF. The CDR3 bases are TGTGCCAGCAGCTCAGATTACGCGAACACCGGGGAGCTGTTTTTT.

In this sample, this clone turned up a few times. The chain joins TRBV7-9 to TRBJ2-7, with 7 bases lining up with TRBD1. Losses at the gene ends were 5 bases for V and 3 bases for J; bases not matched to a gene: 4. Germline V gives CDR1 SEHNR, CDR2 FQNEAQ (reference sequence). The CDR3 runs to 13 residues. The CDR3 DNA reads TGTGCCAGCAGCCCTACAGGGGACTACGAGCAGTACTTC. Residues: CASSPTGDYEQYF.

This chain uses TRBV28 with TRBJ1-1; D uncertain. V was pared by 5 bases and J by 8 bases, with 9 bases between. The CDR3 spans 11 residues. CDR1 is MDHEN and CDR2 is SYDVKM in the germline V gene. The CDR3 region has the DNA TGTGCCAGCAGTCCGACATCCGAAGCTTTCTTT. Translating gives CASSPTSEAFF.

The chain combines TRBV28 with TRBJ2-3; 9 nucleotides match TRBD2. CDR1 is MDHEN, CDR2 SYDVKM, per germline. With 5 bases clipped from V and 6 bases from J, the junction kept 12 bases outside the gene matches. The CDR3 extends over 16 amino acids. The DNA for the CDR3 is TGTGCCAGCAGTCAAATTTTAGCGGGAGTCGGGGATACGCAGTATTTT. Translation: CASSQILAGVGDTQYF.

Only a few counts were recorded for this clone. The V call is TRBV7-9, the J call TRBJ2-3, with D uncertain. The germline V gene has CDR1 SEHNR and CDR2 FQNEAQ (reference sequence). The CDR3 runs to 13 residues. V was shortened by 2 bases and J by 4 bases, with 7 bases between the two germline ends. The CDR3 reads CASSLSGSDTQYF. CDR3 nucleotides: TGTGCCAGCAGCTTATCGGGTTCAGATACGCAGTATTTT.

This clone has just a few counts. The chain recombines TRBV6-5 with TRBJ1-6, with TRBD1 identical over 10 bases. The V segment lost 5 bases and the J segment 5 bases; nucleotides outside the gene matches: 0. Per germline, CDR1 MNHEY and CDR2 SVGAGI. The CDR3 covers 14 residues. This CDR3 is CASSGQGDNSPLHF. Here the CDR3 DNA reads TGTGCCAGCAGTGGACAGGGGGATAATTCACCCCTCCACTTT.

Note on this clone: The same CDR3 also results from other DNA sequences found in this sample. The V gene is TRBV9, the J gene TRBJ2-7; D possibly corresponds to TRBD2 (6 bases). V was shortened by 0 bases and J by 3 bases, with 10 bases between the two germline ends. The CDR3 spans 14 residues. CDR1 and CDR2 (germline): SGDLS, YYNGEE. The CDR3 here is CASSVDGRGYEQYF. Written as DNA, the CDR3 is TGTGCCAGCAGCGTAGACGGGCGGGGCTACGAGCAGTACTTC.

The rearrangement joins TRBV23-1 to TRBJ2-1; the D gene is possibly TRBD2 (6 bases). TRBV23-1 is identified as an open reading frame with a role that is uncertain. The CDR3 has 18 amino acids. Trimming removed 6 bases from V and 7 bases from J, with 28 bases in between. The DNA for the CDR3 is TGCGCCAGCAGCCCCGGTCCACCCCAGGGTAGGGAGGAGAATGAGCAGTTCTTC. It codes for CASSPGPPQGREENEQFF.

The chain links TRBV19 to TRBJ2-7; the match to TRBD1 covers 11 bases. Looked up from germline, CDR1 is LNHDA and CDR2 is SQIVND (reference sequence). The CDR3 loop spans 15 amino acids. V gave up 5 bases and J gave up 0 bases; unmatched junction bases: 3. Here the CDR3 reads CASSSGTGGSYEQYF. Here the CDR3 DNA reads TGTGCCAGTAGTTCCGGGACAGGGGGCTCCTACGAGCAGTACTTC. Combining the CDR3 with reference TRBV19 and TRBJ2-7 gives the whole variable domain DGGITQSPKYLFRKEGQNVTLSCEQNLNHDAMYWYRQDPGQGLRLIYYSQIVNDFQKGDIAEGYSVSREKKESFPLTVTSAQKNPTAFYLCASSSGTGGSYEQYFGPGTRLTVT.

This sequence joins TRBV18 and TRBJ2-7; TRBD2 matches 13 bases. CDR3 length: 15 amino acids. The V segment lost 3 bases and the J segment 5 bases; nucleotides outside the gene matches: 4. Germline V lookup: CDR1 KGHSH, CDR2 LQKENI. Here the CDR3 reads CASSPPGLAGNEQYF. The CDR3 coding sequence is TGTGCCAGCTCACCCCCGGGACTAGCGGGGAACGAGCAGTACTTC.

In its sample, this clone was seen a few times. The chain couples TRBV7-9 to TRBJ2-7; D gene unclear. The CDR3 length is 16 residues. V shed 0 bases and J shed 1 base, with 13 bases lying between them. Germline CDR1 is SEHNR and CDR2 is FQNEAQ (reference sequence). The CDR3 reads CASSLASGVLSYEQYF. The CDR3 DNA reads TGTGCCAGCAGCTTAGCCTCAGGTGTACTTTCCTACGAGCAGTACTTC.

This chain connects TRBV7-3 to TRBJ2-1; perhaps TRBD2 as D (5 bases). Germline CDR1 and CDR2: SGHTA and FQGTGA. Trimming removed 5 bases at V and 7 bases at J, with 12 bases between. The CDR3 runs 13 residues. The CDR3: CASSPLGWNEQFF. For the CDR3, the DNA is TGTGCCAGCAGCCCACTAGGATGGAATGAGCAGTTCTTC.

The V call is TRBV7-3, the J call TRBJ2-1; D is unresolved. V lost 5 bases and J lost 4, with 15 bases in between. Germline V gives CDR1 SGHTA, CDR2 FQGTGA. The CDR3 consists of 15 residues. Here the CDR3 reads CASSGQGAAYNEQFF. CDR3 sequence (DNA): TGTGCCAGCAGCGGCCAAGGTGCGGCTTACAATGAGCAGTTCTTC.

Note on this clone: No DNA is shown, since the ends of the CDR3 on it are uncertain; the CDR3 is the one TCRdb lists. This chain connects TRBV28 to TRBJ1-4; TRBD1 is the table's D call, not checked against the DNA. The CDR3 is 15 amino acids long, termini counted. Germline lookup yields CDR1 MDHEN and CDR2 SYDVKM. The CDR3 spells CASSSSTGINEKLFF.

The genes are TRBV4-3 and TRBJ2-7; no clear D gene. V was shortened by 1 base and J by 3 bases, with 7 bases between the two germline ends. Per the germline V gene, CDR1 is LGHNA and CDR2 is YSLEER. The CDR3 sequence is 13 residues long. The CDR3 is CASSQAQHYEQYF. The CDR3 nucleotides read TGCGCCAGCAGCCAAGCCCAACACTACGAGCAGTACTTC.

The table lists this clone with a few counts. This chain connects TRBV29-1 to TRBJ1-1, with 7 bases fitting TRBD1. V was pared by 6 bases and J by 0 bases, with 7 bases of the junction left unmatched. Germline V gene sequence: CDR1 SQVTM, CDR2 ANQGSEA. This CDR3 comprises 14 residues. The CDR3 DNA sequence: TGCAGCGTCCACCCTCAGGGGGTGAACACTGAAGCTTTCTTT. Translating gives CSVHPQGVNTEAFF. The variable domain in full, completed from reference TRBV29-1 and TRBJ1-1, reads SAVISQKPSRDICQRGTSLTIQCQVDSQVTMMFWYRQQPGQSLTLIATANQGSEATYESGFVIDKFPISRPNLTFSTLTVSNMSPEDSSIYLCSVHPQGVNTEAFFGQGTRLTVV.

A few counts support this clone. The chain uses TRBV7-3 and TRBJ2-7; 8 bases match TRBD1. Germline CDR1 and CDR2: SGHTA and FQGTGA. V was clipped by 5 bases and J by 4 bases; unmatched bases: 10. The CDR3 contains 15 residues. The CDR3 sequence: CASSPGGQGNYEQYF. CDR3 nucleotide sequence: TGTGCCAGCAGCCCCGGTGGACAGGGAAATTACGAGCAGTACTTC.

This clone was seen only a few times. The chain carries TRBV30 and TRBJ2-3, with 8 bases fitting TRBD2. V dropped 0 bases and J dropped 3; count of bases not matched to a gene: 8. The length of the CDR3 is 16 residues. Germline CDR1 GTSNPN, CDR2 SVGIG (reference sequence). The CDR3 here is CAWSVLSGRRTDTQYF. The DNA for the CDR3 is TGTGCCTGGAGTGTACTAAGCGGGAGAAGAACAGATACGCAGTATTTT.

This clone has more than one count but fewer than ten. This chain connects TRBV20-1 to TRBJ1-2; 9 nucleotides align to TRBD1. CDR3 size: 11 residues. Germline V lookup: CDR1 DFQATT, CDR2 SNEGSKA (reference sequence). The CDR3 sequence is CIGTGWYGYTF. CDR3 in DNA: TGCATCGGGACAGGGTGGTATGGCTACACCTTC.

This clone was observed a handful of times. The CDR3 coding sequence is TGCGCCAGCAGCCTTGGAGCAGAGACCCAGTACTTC. It is translated as CASSLGAETQYF. This chain uses TRBV5-1 with TRBJ2-5; D is unresolved. This CDR3 is built from 12 residues. V gave up 4 bases and J gave up 4 bases, with 8 bases separating them. CDR1 SGHRS and CDR2 YFSETQ come from the germline V gene.

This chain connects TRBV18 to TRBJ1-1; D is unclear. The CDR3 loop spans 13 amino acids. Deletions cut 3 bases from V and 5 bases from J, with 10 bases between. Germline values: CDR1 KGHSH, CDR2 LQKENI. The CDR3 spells CASSPTKETEAFF. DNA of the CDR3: TGTGCCAGCTCACCGACAAAAGAAACTGAAGCTTTCTTT.